What follows describes a single TCR beta chain. Antigen: not known. The sample comes from a study of cytomegalovirus exposure and HLA in healthy donors. The primer mix had 60 Vbeta and 13 Jbeta primers. Using immunoSEQ multiplex PCR, the repertoire was profiled, and TCRdb retains in-frame clones only, with some absent. The listing contains about 190,000 clones. Germline CDR1 SGHNT, CDR2 YYREEE (reference sequence). CDR3 size: 19 residues. The ends lost 3 bases at V and 5 bases at J; junction bases unmatched: 22. Overall study findings and caveats: Per published reports, the classifier diagnosed cytomegalovirus status with high specificity and sensitivity.

The sequence came from a man under 40 in good health and CMV-seronegative. Sequencing used PBMCs. The chain joins TRBV5-4 to TRBJ2-5; 7 nucleotides line up with TRBD2. The CDR3 nucleotides are TGTGCCAGCAGCTCCCAAAGGTCTGCGGGGGACGTAAAATACGAGACCCAGTACTTC. Encoded protein: CASSSQRSAGDVKYETQYF.